These 21 T cell receptor beta chains came from one sample sequenced in a study of blood T cells in healthy people across ages. Using a J-beta primer mix together with a sample-barcoded 5' primer, a second PCR was run for roughly 6 to 12 cycles. TCRdb reanalysed the 5' RACE reads using MiXCR and keeps one entry per CDR3 protein. The data hold just under 750,000 distinct CDR3 sequences, with approximately 21% observed a single time. Sequenced material: blood. Receptors were obtained from a man between 70 and 80 years old in good health.

V gene TRBV4-1 combines with J gene TRBJ2-3, with D hard to call. The CDR3 totals 14 residues. The V end lost 0 bases, the J end lost 2 bases, and 6 bases lay between the germline ends. Germline-derived CDR1 and CDR2 are MGHRA and YSYEKL. The CDR3 DNA is TGCGCCAGCAGCCAAGAAGATCCCACAGATACGCAGTATTTT. Translation gives CASSQEDPTDTQYF.

This clonotype was counted only a few times. This sequence joins TRBV5-1 and TRBJ2-3, with 9 bases fitting TRBD1. With V trimmed by 2 bases and J by 3 bases, 7 bases remained unmatched. From germline, CDR1 is SGHRS and CDR2 YFSETQ. The CDR3 sequence is 16 residues long. CDR3 loop: CASSLGTGFATDTQYF. The CDR3 bases are TGCGCCAGCAGCTTAGGGACAGGGTTTGCTACAGATACGCAGTATTTT.

The chain is built from TRBV7-2 and TRBJ1-2; 9 bases map to TRBD1. Germline lookup yields CDR1 SGHTA and CDR2 FQGNSA. The CDR3 runs to 14 residues. The V gene end was trimmed by 6 bases and the J gene end by 5 bases; junction bases not matched to a gene: 7. Written as DNA, the CDR3 is TGTGCCAGCAGTAAACCCGGGACAGGGTATGGCTACACCTTC. Translation gives CASSKPGTGYGYTF.

There are a few counts of this clonotype. The chain has TRBV6-5 and TRBJ1-1; tentative D call: TRBD1 (6 bases). This CDR3 is 15 amino acids long. Per the germline V gene, CDR1 is MNHEY and CDR2 is SVGAGI. Trimming stripped 0 bases from V and 4 bases from J, with 12 bases between. The CDR3 bases are TGTGCCAGCAGTTACTCAGGGGGGGCAATCACTGAAGCTTTCTTT. Protein sequence: CASSYSGGAITEAFF.

The chain has TRBV4-1 and TRBJ2-5; the D call may be TRBD1 or TRBD2 (5 bases each). CDR1 and CDR2 (germline): MGHRA, YSYEKL. This CDR3 spans 15 amino acids. Trimming cost V 0 bases and J 8 bases, with 16 bases left between them. In nucleotides, the CDR3 is TGCGCCAGCAGCCAAGATGTCGGGGCCGAGTACACCCAGTACTTC. This sequence encodes CASSQDVGAEYTQYF.

J is TRBJ1-5 and V is TRBV9, with D possibly TRBD1 on 5 matching bases. Germline CDR1 SGDLS, CDR2 YYNGEE. The CDR3 loop spans 13 amino acids. V shed 3 bases and J shed 6 bases, with 10 bases lying between them. This chain's CDR3 is CASSGGEAQPQHF. The CDR3 DNA is TGTGCCAGCAGCGGGGGGGAGGCTCAGCCCCAGCATTTT.

CDR3 bases: TGTGCCAGCAGCCGGGCGCTGGGCGGACACAATGAGCAGTTCTTC. Residues: CASSRALGGHNEQFF. The V call is TRBV7-2, the J call TRBJ2-1; no definite D call. The CDR3 runs to 15 residues. V lost 5 bases and J lost 5, with 16 bases in between. Germline-derived CDR1 and CDR2 are SGHTA and FQGNSA.

This clonotype turned up a few times. V is TRBV6-2 or TRBV6-3 and J is TRBJ2-5; 11 nucleotides line up with TRBD2. The DNA matches TRBJ2-7 better at its end, which makes the J call doubtful. The length of the CDR3 is 14 residues. Germline V gives CDR1 MNHEY, CDR2 SVGEGT. In DNA form, the CDR3 reads TGTGCCAGCAGGCTAGCGGGAGGCTCCTACGAGCAGTACGTC. This encodes CASRLAGGSYEQYV.

This clonotype was found many times. The rearrangement links TRBV9 to TRBJ2-1; D gene ambiguous. The CDR3 covers 17 residues. Germline CDR1 is SGDLS and CDR2 is YYNGEE. The V end lost 6 bases, the J end lost 5 bases, and 24 bases lay between the germline ends. CDR3 DNA: TGTGCCAGCATCCTCCCCTCGAGGCCTCATGGGAACAATGAGCAGTTCTTC. Translating gives CASILPSRPHGNNEQFF.

Details on this clonotype: An end of the junction differs from the germline gene, which may be a read error. V gene TRBV27 combines with J gene TRBJ2-7, with TRBD1 matching 9 bases. Germline values: CDR1 MNHEY, CDR2 SMNVEV (reference sequence). The CDR3 runs 14 residues. CDR3 protein: CASKTGTGSYEQHF. For the CDR3, the DNA is TGTGCCAGCAAGACCGGGACAGGGTCCTACGAGCAGCACTTC.

This clonotype showed up just a few times. The rearrangement links TRBV7-8 to TRBJ1-5; D is unclear. Looked up from germline, CDR1 is SGHVS and CDR2 is FQNEAQ. Trimming shortened V by 3 bases and J by 2 bases, and 11 bases separated the two germline ends. The CDR3 is 15 residues long. As DNA, the CDR3 is TGTGCCAGCAGCTTTTTCGGGGTTGGCAATCAGCCCCAGCATTTT. Translated, it gives CASSFFGVGNQPQHF.

The J gene is TRBJ1-5, the V gene TRBV28; D is unclear. The CDR3 is made up of 15 amino acids. Trimming left V 8 bases short and J 7 bases short, with 21 bases between. Germline V gene data show CDR1 as MDHEN and CDR2 as SYDVKM. CDR3 loop: CASHPRWGKEQPQHF. CDR3 bases: TGTGCCAGCCATCCCCGGTGGGGTAAAGAGCAGCCCCAGCATTTT.

The chain employs TRBV3-1 and TRBJ2-5; no firm D call. CDR1 and CDR2 (germline): LGHDT, YNNKEL (reference sequence). CDR3 length: 14 residues. Trimming left V 2 bases short and J 1 base short, with 8 bases between. CDR3: CASSQQASQETQYF. DNA of the CDR3: TGTGCCAGCAGCCAACAGGCGTCCCAAGAGACCCAGTACTTC.

The table lists this clonotype with a few counts. This chain connects TRBV5-1 to TRBJ2-3; the match to TRBD2 covers 8 bases. Germline V gene sequence: CDR1 SGHRS, CDR2 YFSETQ. There are 19 residues in the CDR3. The ends lost 0 bases at V and 2 bases at J; junction bases unmatched: 14. CDR3 sequence reads: CASSLAKTGGRTVTDTQYF. CDR3 DNA: TGCGCCAGCAGCTTGGCCAAAACGGGGGGGCGGACGGTCACAGATACGCAGTATTTT.

There are a few counts of this clonotype. This chain connects TRBV20-1 to TRBJ1-4; D call uncertain. The CDR3 has 15 amino acids. The V gene lost 0 bases and the J gene lost 5 bases, with 13 bases spanning the gap. Germline CDR1 reads DFQATT; CDR2 reads SNEGSKA (reference sequence). In DNA form, the CDR3 reads TGCAGTGCTAGAGATCTCCGGGGTCCCAATGAAAAACTGTTTTTT. Residues: CSARDLRGPNEKLFF.

The CDR3 nucleotides read TGTGCCAGCAGCCAGGGACTAGCGAACAATGAGCAGTTCTTC. Translation: CASSQGLANNEQFF. V gene TRBV7-7 combines with J gene TRBJ2-1, with 10 bases that match TRBD2. Trimming at V came to 5 bases and at J to 5 bases, leaving 3 bases not matched to a gene. This CDR3 comprises 14 residues. CDR1 is SSHAT, CDR2 FNYEAQ, per germline (reference sequence).

This clonotype was recorded only once. V and J are TRBV7-2 and TRBJ2-5; 9 bases align to TRBD1. The J call may be faulty, since TRBJ2-1 better matches the DNA end. The CDR3 runs to 16 residues. Germline assignment: CDR1 SGHTA and CDR2 FQGNSA. The CDR3 coding sequence is TGTGCCAGCAGCCCATCGACAGGGGGGGCGCACAATGAGCAGTTCTTC. Residues: CASSPSTGGAHNEQFF.

This clonotype was counted only a few times. The chain couples TRBV7-2 to TRBJ2-2; D unresolved. Germline CDR1 SGHTA, CDR2 FQGNSA. This CDR3 contains 15 residues. The V end was cut by 7 bases, the J end by 2 bases, with 14 bases between. In DNA form, the CDR3 reads TGTGCCAGCAACCCCGGAGACCTAAACACCGGGGAGCTGTTTTTT. Protein product: CASNPGDLNTGELFF.

The chain links TRBV24-1 to TRBJ1-5, with D uncertain. Germline CDR1 and CDR2: KGHDR and SFDVKD. V was cut by 3 bases and J by 9 bases, with 11 bases left in between. This CDR3 region has 13 residues. In DNA, the CDR3 is TGTGCCACCAGTGATGGTCCGAGTCCGCCCCAGCATTTT. This translates into CATSDGPSPPQHF.

The sample holds a few counts of this clonotype. The genes are TRBV29-1 and TRBJ2-7; 9 bases map to TRBD1. J was trimmed by 2 bases and V by 0 bases; bases with no gene match: 8. Germline V gene data show CDR1 as SQVTM and CDR2 as ANQGSEA. The CDR3 is 16 residues long. CDR3: CSVEEQPGQGTYEQYF. The CDR3, as DNA: TGCAGCGTTGAAGAGCAGCCGGGACAGGGTACCTACGAGCAGTACTTC.

Concerning this clonotype itself: The junction and the germline gene differ at one end; a read error may be behind it. The V and J genes are TRBV5-1 and TRBJ1-2; D remains unclear. The CDR3 loop spans 16 amino acids. Germline lookup yields CDR1 SGHRS and CDR2 YFSETQ. The CDR3 region is CASSLTDSTGNYGYTF. The CDR3 DNA is TGCGCCAGTAGCTTAACAGACTCAACCGGGAACTATGGCTACACCTTC.